This T cell receptor (beta chain) was captured by sequencing in a study of blood T cell repertoires in COVID-19. About the research overall: Sites in the United States, Italy and Spain provided acute and convalescent COVID-19 samples.

Participant-given clinical history determined each cohort assignment. In the original workflow: Amplifying reference gene primers gave estimates of nucleated cell counts. Sequencing was performed with immunoSEQ multiplex PCR; in TCRdb, only in-frame clones are kept and a portion is missing. That table supplies the V and J calls and clone size; D and trimming were determined from the DNA. This table holds 200,000 or so clones, around 85% found once. From germline, CDR1 is LNHDA and CDR2 SQIVND (reference sequence). V gave up 3 bases and J gave up 5 bases; unmatched junction bases: 6. CDR3 length: 15 amino acids.

Material for sequencing was PBMCs or T cells enriched from blood (not recorded which). This sequence originates from a woman between 40 and 55 years old with acute COVID-19. The chain has TRBV19 and TRBJ2-2; 7 positions match TRBD1. The DNA of the CDR3 is TGTGCCAGTAGTATGACACAGGGGTGGACCGGGGAGCTGTTTTTT. Translating it yields CASSMTQGWTGELFF.